The T cell receptor beta chain described here comes from a study of CD8+ T cells in alopecia areata. Findings and caveats of the study: In lesional scalp, particularly from alopecia totalis/universalis, clonality was higher than in normal scalp.

Reverse transcribed after extraction, RNA yielded cDNA as the sequencing template. The table came from immunoSEQ multiplex PCR; TCRdb's copy has only in-frame clones and leaves some out. The sample carries about 120,000 clones, around 56% recorded once. The junction had 8 bases not matched to a gene; V was cut back by 4 bases and J by 2 bases. CDR3 length: 16 amino acids. Germline V gene lookup returns CDR1 WSHSY and CDR2 SAAADI. This clone was counted between two and nine times. Its antigen remains unknown. Stated treatment: oral pan-JAK inhibitor, 5-10 mg twice daily. Specimen: CD4+ T cells sorted from blood, collected at week 4, from a patient treated with tofacitinib. The V call is TRBV10-2, the J call TRBJ2-3; TRBD2 matches 8 bases. This sequence originates from a human donor with alopecia areata. CDR3 loop: CASSGAGVANTDTQYF. The CDR3 DNA is TGCGCCAGCAGTGGAGCGGGAGTCGCGAACACAGATACGCAGTATTTT.